A single sample is the source of the 5 T cell receptor beta chains below, sequenced in a study of blood T cell repertoires in COVID-19 (dated by TCRdb to the early 2020s). The receptor library was made with the immunoSEQ multiplex PCR assay. Entries here come from immuneACCESS through TCRdb and include only in-frame sequences with V and J called. Some clones fail to appear in such tables; in the studies checked, an unresolved V gene covers under half of the shortfall, and the cause of the remainder is unknown. Recorded for this sample are 250,000 or so clones; about 80% of them occurred a single time. 3.6% of the sample belongs to the ten largest clones. The material sequenced was PBMCs or T cells enriched from blood (not recorded which). Receptor source: a middle-aged woman who had been exposed to COVID-19.

This chain links TRBV28 with TRBJ1-2, with 9 bases lining up with TRBD1. The CDR3 runs to 15 residues. The junction had 8 bases not matched to a gene; V was cut back by 6 bases and J by 3 bases. Per the germline V gene, CDR1 is MDHEN and CDR2 is SYDVKM. For the CDR3, the DNA is TGTGCCAGCAGAGAAGGGACAGGGAATGACTATGGCTACACCTTC. Encoded protein: CASREGTGNDYGYTF.

This clone has only one observation. The CDR3 nucleotides are TGCAGCGTTCCCGGGACTCTGTCGTGGGATGAGCAGTTCTTC. It yields the protein CSVPGTLSWDEQFF. The chain recombines TRBV29-1 with TRBJ2-1; a weak D match, TRBD2 (6 bases). CDR3 length: 14 residues. Between the trimmed V and J ends, which lost 5 bases and 8 bases, there was a span of 19 bases. The V gene's germline CDR1 is SQVTM and CDR2 ANQGSEA.

The gene calls are TRBV7-2 and TRBJ2-5; 7 nucleotides agree with TRBD1. V shed 5 bases and J 2 bases; nucleotides not matched to a gene: 5. CDR3 length: 14 residues. Germline V gene lookup returns CDR1 SGHTA and CDR2 FQGNSA. The chain's CDR3 is CASSLGQLQETQYF. In DNA form, the CDR3 reads TGTGCCAGCAGCCTGGGACAGCTACAAGAGACCCAGTACTTC.

This rearrangement joins TRBV3-1 (or the pseudogene TRBV3-2) to TRBJ1-1; D is uncertain. The CDR3 sequence is 14 residues long. Germline loops: CDR1 LGHDT, CDR2 YNNKEL (reference sequence). Trimming took off 4 bases at V and 5 bases at J, with 14 bases between the two ends. The CDR3 DNA reads as TGTGCCAGCAGCCCGGGCCCGGGGTCTACTGAAGCTTTCTTT. Its protein is CASSPGPGSTEAFF.

The chain recombines TRBV3-1 (or the pseudogene TRBV3-2) with TRBJ2-2, with a tentative D call TRBD2 (5 bases). The CDR3 length is 18 residues. V dropped 4 bases and J dropped 1 base, with 19 bases sitting between them. The germline gives CDR1 LGHDT, CDR2 YNNKEL (reference sequence). In nucleotides, the CDR3 is TGTGCCAGCAGCCCACCACACCCCAGGACTTTGAACACCGGGGAGCTGTTTTTT. Translation: CASSPPHPRTLNTGELFF.